This TCR beta chain was found in a study of early T cells in non-severe SARS-CoV-2 infection (dated by TCRdb to 2020 to 2023). Study-wide context: TCR sequencing used bulk RNA from unsorted whole blood, so alpha and beta chains could not be paired.

V has 4 bases trimmed and J has 1 base trimmed; junction bases matching no gene number 1. Reading from cysteine to phenylalanine, the CDR3 counts 13 amino acids. Only the CDR3 DNA is retained, 39 bases long and in frame from the first base. CDR1 and CDR2, looked up from the germline V gene, are SGHTA and FQGTGA. This clonotype was counted only a few times. It has no known antigen specificity. Per-base quality was not reported, and no clone a single base away is much larger than it. This was a case-control study nested in a cohort of healthcare workers in London, UK, who had nasopharyngeal swab PCR tests and blood samples taken every week. Healthcare workers were enrolled in the week of the UK lockdown, from 23 to 31 March 2020, and were followed every week for up to about 16 weeks. The library was produced with 5' RACE. The data were produced on a NextSeq 500. In the TCR library protocol, unique molecular identifiers were attached to individual cDNA molecules to correct for PCR bias and sequencing error. Both TCR alpha and beta chains were sequenced, and tight co-correlation was observed between alpha and beta sequence abundances in each sample. Turning to the authors' computational methods: V gene, J gene and CDR3 annotation of TCR sequences was performed with Decombinator V4. Expanded TCRs were defined as changing significantly between any two time points under a Poisson model with p below 0.0001. Abundances of TCRs were expressed as counts per million after normalisation to the total number of TCRs sequenced in each sample. TRAV1-2 paired with TRAJ12, TRAJ20 or TRAJ33 defined MAIT TCRs, while TRAV10 paired with TRAJ18 defined iNKT TCRs. VDJdb, accessed on 1 November 2021, was searched for TCRs annotated for CMV, EBV and SARS-CoV-2, and TCRs annotated for more than one antigen were excluded. TCRdb took the public reads, trimmed them with fastp at Q25, ran MiXCR for clone calling and kept in-frame beta chains. Every entry covers one CDR3 protein and lists the most common genes and DNA from its rows. V and J calls and clone size were set by TCRdb, not the authors. Present in this sample are roughly 66,000 distinct CDR3 sequences, less than 9.5% of which were seen just once. The biggest ten clones account for roughly 3.2% of the sample.

Study-level results and caveats: Matching against VDJdb was skewed toward anti-spike CD8 responses, likely underestimated virus-specific expansions, and missed private and CD4 specificities.

This receptor was obtained from an adult who was a healthcare worker with PCR-confirmed SARS-CoV-2 infection or an uninfected control (not recorded which). The sequencing sample was made of whole blood. The V and J segments used are TRBV7-3 and TRBJ2-7, with 7 junctional bases fitting TRBD1. This receptor has the CDR3 CASSSGQSYEQYF. The nucleotides are TGTGCCAGCAGCTCGGGACAGTCCTACGAGCAGTACTTC.